Listed below are T cell receptor beta chains from one sample, sequenced in a study of T cells in tuberculosis. The data were produced by immunoSEQ multiplex PCR, yet TCRdb's version contains in-frame clones alone and is incomplete. The sample records about 25,000 clones, over 95% being singletons. The source material was PBMCs. The receptor set was obtained from a donor aged 10 to 29 with latent tuberculosis or without tuberculosis infection. The CDR3 runs from the conserved cysteine through the conserved F or W. D genes are given only for firm matches. Clone size appears in some rows only: once, few, many, or a class for an expanded clone.

NA | TRBJ2-3 | NA | TRBV6-5 | 14 | CASSYGAGTDTQYF | TGTGCCAGCAGTTACGGGGCTGGAACAGATACGCAGTATTTT
once | TRBJ2-1 | TRBD2 | TRBV10-1 | 16 | CASSDLAGENYNEQFF | TGCGCCAGCAGTGACCTAGCGGGGGAGAACTACAATGAGCAGTTCTTC
NA | TRBJ2-2 | NA | TRBV7-8 | 18 | CASSLGRGQATNTGELFF | TGTGCCAGCAGCTTAGGGCGCGGGCAGGCAACGAACACCGGGGAGCTGTTTTTT
NA | TRBJ2-1 | NA | TRBV6-6 | 12 | CASSVGGAEQFF | TGTGCCAGCAGCGTAGGAGGAGCTGAGCAGTTCTTC
once | TRBJ2-3 | NA | TRBV11-2 | 15 | CASSLAGSSTDTQYF | TGTGCCAGCAGCTTAGCGGGGTCTAGCACAGATACGCAGTATTTT
NA | TRBJ1-1 | TRBD1 | TRBV7-2 | 16 | CASSARTGPMNTEAFF | TGTGCCAGCAGCGCAAGGACAGGGCCCATGAACACTGAAGCTTTCTTT
NA | TRBJ2-3 | NA | TRBV9 | 15 | CASSPTGGPGDTQYF | TGTGCCAGCAGCCCCACCGGGGGGCCGGGGGATACGCAGTATTTT
once | TRBJ1-1 | TRBD1 | TRBV11-2 | 18 | CASSLRLMTGWLNTEAFF | TGTGCCAGCAGCTTGAGATTAATGACAGGGTGGTTGAACACTGAAGCTTTCTTT
NA | TRBJ1-4 | NA | TRBV2 | 15 | CASSGAGGWVEKLFF | TGTGCCAGCAGTGGCGCGGGGGGCTGGGTGGAAAAACTGTTTTTT
NA | TRBJ2-5 | NA | TRBV4-1 | 14 | CASSHQITGETQYF | TGCGCCAGCAGCCACCAAATTACAGGGGAGACCCAGTACTTC
NA | TRBJ1-5 | NA | TRBV7-3 | 15 | CASSLTGGPGQPQHF | TGTGCCAGCAGCTTAACCGGGGGGCCAGGTCAGCCCCAGCATTTT
NA | TRBJ1-1 | NA | TRBV11-2 | 13 | CASSLVQGRVAFF | TGTGCCAGCAGCTTAGTCCAGGGGCGGGTAGCTTTCTTT
NA | TRBJ2-5 | TRBD1 | TRBV7-3 | 13 | CASSPRQGETQYF | TGTGCCAGCAGCCCGAGACAGGGAGAGACCCAGTACTTC
once | TRBJ1-4 | NA | TRBV7-2 | 16 | CASSLGGARTNEKLFF | TGTGCCAGCAGCTTAGGTGGGGCGCGAACTAATGAAAAACTGTTTTTT
few | TRBJ1-1 | NA | TRBV6-1 | 14 | CASSELAGRAEAFF | TGTGCCAGCAGTGAACTAGCAGGGAGGGCTGAAGCTTTCTTT
once | TRBJ2-1 | TRBD2 | TRBV9 | 16 | CASSPIGTSNGNEQFF | TGTGCCAGCAGCCCCATCGGGACTAGCAACGGCAATGAGCAGTTCTTC
NA | TRBJ1-6 | TRBD1 | TRBV7-9 | 16 | CASSLAGTGGHSPLHF | TGTGCCAGCAGCTTAGCGGGGACAGGGGGTCATTCACCCCTCCACTTT
NA | TRBJ1-2 | NA | TRBV6-1 | 13 | CASSERDTGGYTF | TGTGCCAGCAGTGAAAGGGACACTGGGGGCTACACCTTC
NA | TRBJ1-2 | TRBD1 | TRBV2 | 19 | CASSEMTRGPGQEGDGYTF | TGTGCCAGCAGTGAAATGACCCGGGGCCCGGGACAGGAAGGGGATGGCTACACCTTC
NA | TRBJ1-3 | NA | TRBV4-1 | 17 | CASSPWLLDISGNTIYF | TGCGCCAGCAGCCCCTGGCTCCTCGACATCTCTGGAAACACCATATATTTT
once | TRBJ2-2 | TRBD1 | TRBV19 | 13 | CASSLRGPGELFF | TGTGCCAGTAGTCTCAGGGGGCCCGGGGAGCTGTTTTTT
NA | TRBJ2-3 | NA | TRBV6-4 | 15 | CASARTAGYTDTQYF | TGTGCCAGCGCTAGGACCGCGGGGTATACAGATACGCAGTATTTT
NA | TRBJ2-5 | NA | TRBV5-1 | 13 | CASSSGSQETQYF | TGCGCCAGCAGCTCTGGCAGCCAAGAGACCCAGTACTTC
NA | TRBJ2-7 | NA | TRBV4-1 | 16 | CASSQGTSGPSYEQYF | TGCGCCAGCAGCCAAGGTACGTCAGGGCCCTCCTACGAGCAGTACTTC
NA | TRBJ1-6 | TRBD1 | TRBV2 | 14 | CASRGRQGKSPLHF | TGTGCCAGCAGGGGGCGACAGGGGAAATCACCCCTCCACTTT
NA | TRBJ2-7 | NA | TRBV21-1 | 12 | CASSRAHYEQYF | TGTGCCAGCAGCAGGGCCCACTACGAGCAGTACTTC
NA | TRBJ1-2 | TRBD1 | TRBV6-6 | 11 | CAATGPYGYTF | TGTGCCGCGACAGGGCCCTATGGCTACACCTTC
NA | TRBJ1-5 | NA | TRBV10-3 | 14 | CAISDGQGNQPQHF | TGTGCCATCAGTGATGGCCAAGGCAATCAGCCCCAGCATTTT
NA | TRBJ2-6 | NA | TRBV14 | 21 | CASSQEEDGTYHHSGANVLTF | TGTGCCAGCAGCCAAGAGGAGGACGGGACTTACCACCACTCTGGGGCCAACGTCCTGACTTTC
NA | TRBJ1-4 | NA | TRBV21-1 | 13 | CASSKGEAEKLFF | TGTGCCAGCAGCAAAGGGGAGGCTGAAAAACTGTTTTTT
NA | TRBJ1-6 | NA | TRBV5-1 | 15 | CASSPQGTYNSPLHF | TGCGCCAGCTCCCCTCAGGGTACCTATAATTCACCCCTCCACTTT
NA | TRBJ2-5 | TRBD1 | TRBV7-9 | 14 | CASSLWDSQETQYF | TGTGCCAGCAGCTTATGGGACAGTCAAGAGACCCAGTACTTC
NA | TRBJ1-5 | NA | TRBV27 | 14 | CASRQQGGNQPQHF | TGTGCCAGCAGGCAACAGGGTGGCAATCAGCCCCAGCATTTT
NA | TRBJ1-2 | TRBD1 | TRBV27 | 16 | CASSLSPRDRGYGYTF | TGTGCCAGCAGTTTATCGCCCCGGGACAGGGGCTATGGCTACACCTTC
NA | TRBJ2-1 | NA | TRBV6-5 | 14 | CASRTGTTFNEQFF | TGTGCCAGCAGAACCGGGACAACTTTCAATGAGCAGTTCTTC
NA | TRBJ2-1 | NA | TRBV29-1 | 11 | CSVSGVMGLFF | TGCAGCGTTTCGGGGGTTATGGGGCTGTTCTTC
NA | TRBJ2-2 | TRBD1 | TRBV5-6 | 18 | CASSSVPGQVWATGELFF | TGTGCCAGCAGTTCCGTCCCGGGACAGGTTTGGGCCACCGGGGAGCTGTTTTTT
NA | TRBJ1-1 | NA | TRBV30 | 12 | CAWSTGSTEAFF | TGTGCCTGGAGTACAGGGAGCACTGAAGCTTTCTTT
NA | TRBJ1-4 | TRBD1 | TRBV2 | 17 | CASTGSQGAATNEKLFF | TGTGCCAGCACTGGCTCACAGGGGGCGGCAACTAATGAAAAACTGTTTTTT
NA | TRBJ1-1 | TRBD1 | TRBV5-4 | 13 | CARPGTGGTEAFF | TGTGCCAGACCCGGGACAGGGGGCACTGAAGCTTTCTTT
NA | TRBJ1-2 | TRBD1 | TRBV29-1 | 16 | CSVAFAQGGDSRGYTF | TGCAGCGTCGCGTTCGCCCAAGGGGGCGACTCCCGTGGCTACACCTTC
NA | TRBJ2-3 | TRBD2 | TRBV6-5 | 15 | CASSSGTSGRDTQYF | TGTGCCAGCAGTTCCGGGACTAGCGGGAGAGATACGCAGTATTTT
once | TRBJ2-7 | NA | TRBV6-1 | 16 | CASSVGVGGLFYEQYF | TGTGCCAGCAGTGTAGGAGTCGGGGGGCTGTTTTACGAGCAGTACTTC
once | TRBJ1-1 | NA | TRBV21-1 | 12 | CASPRPRTEAFF | TGTGCCAGCCCCAGGCCGCGCACTGAAGCTTTCTTT
NA | TRBJ2-5 | TRBD1 | TRBV18 | 13 | CASSTGPGETQYF | TGTGCCAGTTCGACAGGGCCGGGAGAGACCCAGTACTTC
NA | TRBJ1-5 | NA | TRBV5-5 | 14 | CASSAGYSNQPQHF | TGTGCCAGCAGCGCGGGGTATAGCAATCAGCCCCAGCATTTT
NA | TRBJ1-3 | TRBD1 | TRBV2 | 16 | CASSVDRGSVGNTIYF | TGTGCCAGCAGTGTGGACAGGGGATCGGTAGGAAACACCATATATTTT
NA | TRBJ1-2 | TRBD1 | TRBV5-5 | 14 | CASSEPHTGGGYTF | TGTGCCAGCAGCGAGCCGCATACAGGGGGTGGCTACACCTTC
NA | TRBJ2-7 | TRBD1 | TRBV6-5 | 14 | CASSPGGLPYEQYF | TGTGCCAGCAGCCCAGGGGGCCTTCCCTACGAGCAGTACTTC
NA | TRBJ2-5 | TRBD2 | TRBV9 | 13 | CASGPGGTETQYF | TGTGCCAGCGGACCGGGGGGAACCGAGACCCAGTACTTC
NA | TRBJ2-5 | NA | TRBV25-1 | 14 | CASSGVTGPETQYF | TGTGCCAGCAGTGGAGTGACAGGTCCCGAGACCCAGTACTTC
NA | TRBJ1-6 | NA | TRBV6-5 | 14 | CASSYSIFRGALHF | TGTGCCAGCAGTTACTCGATCTTCCGCGGAGCCCTCCACTTT
NA | TRBJ1-2 | TRBD1 | TRBV4-1 | 15 | CASSHATDRRDGYTF | TGCGCCAGCAGCCACGCTACGGACAGGAGGGATGGCTACACCTTC
NA | TRBJ1-2 | TRBD1 | TRBV6-1 | 15 | CASSEAPDRVYGYTF | TGTGCCAGCAGTGAAGCTCCGGACAGGGTCTATGGCTACACCTTC
NA | TRBJ1-2 | NA | TRBV4-1 | 11 | CASSQAGSYTF | TGCGCCAGCAGCCAAGCCGGGTCCTACACCTTC
NA | TRBJ2-3 | NA | TRBV27 | 14 | CASNWQGPADTQYF | TGTGCCAGCAATTGGCAGGGGCCCGCAGATACGCAGTATTTT
NA | TRBJ1-5 | TRBD1 | TRBV7-8 | 15 | CASSPRDSSNQPQHF | TGTGCCAGCAGCCCCCGGGACAGCAGCAATCAGCCCCAGCATTTT